The sequence of this TCR beta chain was determined in a study of T-cell memory formation after mild COVID-19. Overall study: TCR clustering was largely donor specific.

CDR1 and CDR2 (germline): MGHRA, YSYEKL. V was trimmed by 0 bases and J by 8 bases, leaving 4 bases between them. The CDR3 spans 12 residues. One entry per CDR3 protein, called by TCRdb with MiXCR from the 5' RACE reads. The data show 170,000 or so distinct CDR3 sequences, about 21% seen once. This clonotype was counted a few times. The sequence derives from an adult woman who had mild COVID-19 (a few samples of this study predate the infection). Cell type and time point are not known. The chain couples TRBV4-1 to TRBJ2-2; D is unclear. The sequencing input was PBMCs or a T cell subset sorted from them (not recorded which). CDR3 in amino acids: CASSQDRGELFF. CDR3 DNA: TGCGCCAGCAGCCAAGACAGAGGGGAGCTGTTTTTT.